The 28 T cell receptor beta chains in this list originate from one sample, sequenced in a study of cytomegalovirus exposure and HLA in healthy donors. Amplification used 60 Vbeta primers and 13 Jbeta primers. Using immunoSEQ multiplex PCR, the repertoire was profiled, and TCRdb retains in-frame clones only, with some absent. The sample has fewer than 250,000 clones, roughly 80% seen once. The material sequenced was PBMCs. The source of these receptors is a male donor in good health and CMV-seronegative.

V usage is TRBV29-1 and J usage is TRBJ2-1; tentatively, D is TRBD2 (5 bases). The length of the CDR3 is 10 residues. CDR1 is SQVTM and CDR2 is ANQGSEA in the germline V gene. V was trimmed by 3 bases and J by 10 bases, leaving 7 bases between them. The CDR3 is CSVDSGEQFF. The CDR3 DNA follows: TGCAGCGTTGATTCGGGAGAGCAGTTCTTC.

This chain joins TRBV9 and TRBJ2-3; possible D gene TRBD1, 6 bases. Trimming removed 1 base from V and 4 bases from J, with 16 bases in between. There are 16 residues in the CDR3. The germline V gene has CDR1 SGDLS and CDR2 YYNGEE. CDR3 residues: CASSVSATGKSDTQYF. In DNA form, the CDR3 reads TGTGCCAGCAGCGTATCCGCAACAGGGAAATCAGATACGCAGTATTTT.

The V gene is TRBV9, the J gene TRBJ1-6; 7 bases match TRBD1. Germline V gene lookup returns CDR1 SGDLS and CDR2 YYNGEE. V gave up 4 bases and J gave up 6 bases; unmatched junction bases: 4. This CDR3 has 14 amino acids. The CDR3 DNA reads TGTGCCAGCAGCACCCGGGACAGTAATTCACCCCTCCACTTT. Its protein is CASSTRDSNSPLHF.

The CDR3 is CATKPGHLTDTQYF. CDR3 nucleotides: TGTGCCACCAAACCGGGACATCTCACAGATACGCAGTATTTT. The chain recombines TRBV19 with TRBJ2-3; D possibly corresponds to TRBD1 (6 bases). The CDR3 runs to 14 residues. Germline-derived CDR1 and CDR2 are LNHDA and SQIVND (reference sequence). Trimming left V 10 bases short and J 2 bases short, with 16 bases between.

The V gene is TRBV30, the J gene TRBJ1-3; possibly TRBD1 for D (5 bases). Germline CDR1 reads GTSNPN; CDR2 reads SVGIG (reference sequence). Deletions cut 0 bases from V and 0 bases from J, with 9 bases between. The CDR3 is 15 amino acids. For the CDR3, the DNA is TGTGCCTGGAGTGTGGCAGGGCACTCTGGAAACACCATATATTTT. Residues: CAWSVAGHSGNTIYF.

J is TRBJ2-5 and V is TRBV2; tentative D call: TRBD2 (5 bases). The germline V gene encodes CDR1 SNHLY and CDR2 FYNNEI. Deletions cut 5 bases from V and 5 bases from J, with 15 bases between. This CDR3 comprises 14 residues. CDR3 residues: CASSPGKTGETQYF. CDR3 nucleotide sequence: TGTGCCAGCAGTCCGGGAAAAACGGGGGAGACCCAGTACTTC.

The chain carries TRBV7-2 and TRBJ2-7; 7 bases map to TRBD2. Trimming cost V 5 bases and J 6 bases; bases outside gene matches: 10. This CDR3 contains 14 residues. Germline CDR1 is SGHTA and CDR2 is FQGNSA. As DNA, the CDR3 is TGTGCCAGCAGCCTCGGGACTACCGATCCCGAGCAGTACTTC. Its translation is CASSLGTTDPEQYF.

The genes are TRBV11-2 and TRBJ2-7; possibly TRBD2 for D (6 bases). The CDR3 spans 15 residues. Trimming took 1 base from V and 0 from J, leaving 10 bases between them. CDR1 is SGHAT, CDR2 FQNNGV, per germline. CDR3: CASSLVPGGSYEQYF. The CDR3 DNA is TGTGCCAGCAGCTTAGTCCCCGGGGGCTCCTACGAGCAGTACTTC. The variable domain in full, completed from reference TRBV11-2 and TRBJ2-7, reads EAGVAQSPRYKIIEKRQSVAFWCNPISGHATLYWYQQILGQGPKLLIQFQNNGVVDDSQLPKDRFSAERLKGVDSTLKIQPAKLEDSAVYLCASSLVPGGSYEQYFGPGTRLTVT.

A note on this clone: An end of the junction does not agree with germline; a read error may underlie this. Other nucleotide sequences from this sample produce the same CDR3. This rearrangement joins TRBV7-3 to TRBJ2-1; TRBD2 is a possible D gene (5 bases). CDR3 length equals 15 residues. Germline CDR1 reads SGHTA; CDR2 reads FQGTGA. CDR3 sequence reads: CASSRSGSSYNEQFF. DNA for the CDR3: TGTGCTAGCAGCCGCAGCGGAAGCTCCTACAATGAGCAGTTCTTC. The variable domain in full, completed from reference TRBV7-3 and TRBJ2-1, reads GAGVSQTPSNKVTEKGKYVELRCDPISGHTALYWYRQSLGQGPEFLIYFQGTGAADDSGLPNDRFFAVRPEGSVSTLKIQRTERGDSAVYLCASSRSGSSYNEQFFGPGTRLTVL.

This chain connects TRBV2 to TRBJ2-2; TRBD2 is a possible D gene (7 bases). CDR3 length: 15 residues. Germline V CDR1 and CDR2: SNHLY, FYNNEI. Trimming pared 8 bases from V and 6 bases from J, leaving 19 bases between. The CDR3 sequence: CASDLGGGTAGELFF. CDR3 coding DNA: TGTGCCAGCGACTTAGGGGGGGGGACGGCCGGGGAGCTGTTTTTT.

CDR3 loop: CATSQGQTYEQYF. For the CDR3, the DNA is TGTGCCACCTCACAGGGCCAAACCTACGAGCAGTACTTC. J is TRBJ2-7 and V is TRBV19; D perhaps matches TRBD1 (6 bases). V was clipped by 10 bases and J by 2 bases, with 15 bases between them. Per germline, CDR1 LNHDA and CDR2 SQIVND (reference sequence). The length of the CDR3 is 13 residues.

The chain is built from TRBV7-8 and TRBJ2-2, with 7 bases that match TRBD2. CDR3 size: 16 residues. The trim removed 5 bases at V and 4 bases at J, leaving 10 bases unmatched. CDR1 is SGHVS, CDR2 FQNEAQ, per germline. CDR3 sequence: CASSPRRAGATGELFF. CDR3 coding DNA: TGTGCCAGCAGCCCCCGGAGGGCGGGAGCCACCGGGGAGCTGTTTTTT.

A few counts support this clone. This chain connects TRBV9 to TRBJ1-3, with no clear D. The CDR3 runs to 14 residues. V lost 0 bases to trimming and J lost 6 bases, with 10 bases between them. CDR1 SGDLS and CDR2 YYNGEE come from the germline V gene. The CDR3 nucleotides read TGTGCCAGCAGCGTAGGGTTAGTGTCAAACACCATATATTTT. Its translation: CASSVGLVSNTIYF.

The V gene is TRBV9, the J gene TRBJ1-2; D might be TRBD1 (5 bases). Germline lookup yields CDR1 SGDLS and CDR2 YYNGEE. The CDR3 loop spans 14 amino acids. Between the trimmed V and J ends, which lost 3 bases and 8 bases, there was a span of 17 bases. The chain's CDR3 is CASSASQGVGGYTF. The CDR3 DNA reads TGTGCCAGCAGCGCATCCCAGGGTGTCGGCGGCTACACCTTC.

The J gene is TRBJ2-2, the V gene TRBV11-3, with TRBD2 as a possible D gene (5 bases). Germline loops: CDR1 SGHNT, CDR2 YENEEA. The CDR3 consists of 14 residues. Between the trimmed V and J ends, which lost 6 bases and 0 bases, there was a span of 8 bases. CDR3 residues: CASSRGTNTGELFF. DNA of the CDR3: TGTGCCAGCAGTCGGGGTACGAACACCGGGGAGCTGTTTTTT.

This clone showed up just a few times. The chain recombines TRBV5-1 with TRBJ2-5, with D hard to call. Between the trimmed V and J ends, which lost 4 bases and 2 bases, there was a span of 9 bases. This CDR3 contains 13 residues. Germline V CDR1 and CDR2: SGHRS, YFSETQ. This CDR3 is CASSPVWQETQYF. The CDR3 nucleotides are TGCGCCAGCAGCCCGGTCTGGCAAGAGACCCAGTACTTC.

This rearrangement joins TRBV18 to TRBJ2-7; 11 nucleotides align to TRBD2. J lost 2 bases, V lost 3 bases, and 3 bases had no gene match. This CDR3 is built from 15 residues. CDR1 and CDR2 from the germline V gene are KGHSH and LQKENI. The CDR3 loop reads CASSPATSGTYEQYF. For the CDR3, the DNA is TGTGCCAGCTCACCCGCGACTAGCGGGACCTACGAGCAGTACTTC.

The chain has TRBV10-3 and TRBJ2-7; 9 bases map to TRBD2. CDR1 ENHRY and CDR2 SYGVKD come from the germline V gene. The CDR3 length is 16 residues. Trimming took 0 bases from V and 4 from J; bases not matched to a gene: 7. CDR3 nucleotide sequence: TGTGCCATCAGTGAGTCGAGGGGGACTAGCTATTACGAGCAGTACTTC. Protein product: CAISESRGTSYYEQYF.

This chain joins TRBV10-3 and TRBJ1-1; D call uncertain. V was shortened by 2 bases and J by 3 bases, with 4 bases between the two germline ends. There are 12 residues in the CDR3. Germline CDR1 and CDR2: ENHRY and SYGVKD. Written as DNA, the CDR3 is TGTGCCATCAGTGAGCTTGACACTGAAGCTTTCTTT. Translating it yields CAISELDTEAFF.

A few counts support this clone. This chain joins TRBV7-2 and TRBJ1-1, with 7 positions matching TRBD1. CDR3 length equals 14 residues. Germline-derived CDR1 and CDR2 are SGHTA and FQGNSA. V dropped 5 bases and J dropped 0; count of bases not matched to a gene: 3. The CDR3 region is CASSQGDLNTEAFF. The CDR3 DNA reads TGTGCCAGCAGCCAGGGGGACTTGAACACTGAAGCTTTCTTT.

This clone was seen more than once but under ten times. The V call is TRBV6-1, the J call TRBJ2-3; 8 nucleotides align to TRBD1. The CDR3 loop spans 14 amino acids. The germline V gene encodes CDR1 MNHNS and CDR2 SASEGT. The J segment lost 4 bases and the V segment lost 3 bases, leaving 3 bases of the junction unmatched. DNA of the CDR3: TGTGCCAGCAGTGACTCACAGGGGGCAGATACGCAGTATTTT. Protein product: CASSDSQGADTQYF.

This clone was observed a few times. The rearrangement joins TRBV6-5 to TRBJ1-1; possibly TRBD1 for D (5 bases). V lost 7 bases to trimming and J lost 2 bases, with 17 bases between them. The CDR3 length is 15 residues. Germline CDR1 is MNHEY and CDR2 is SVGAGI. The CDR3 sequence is CASNPQKGQNTEAFF. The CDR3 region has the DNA TGTGCCAGCAATCCCCAAAAGGGGCAAAACACTGAAGCTTTCTTT.

CDR3 in amino acids: CASRRDRGPDTQYF. CDR3 nucleotide sequence: TGTGCCAGCAGGAGAGACAGGGGGCCGGATACGCAGTATTTT. The chain couples TRBV2 to TRBJ2-3; 10 positions agree with TRBD1. Per the germline V gene, CDR1 is SNHLY and CDR2 is FYNNEI. CDR3 length equals 14 residues. V trimming: 6 bases; J trimming: 6 bases; junction bases outside the gene matches: 6. Full variable domain (missing parts from reference TRBV2 and TRBJ2-3): EPEVTQTPSHQVTQMGQEVILRCVPISNHLYFYWYRQILGQKVEFLVSFYNNEISEKSEIFDDQFSVERPDGSNFTLKIRSTKLEDSAMYFCASRRDRGPDTQYFGPGTRLTVL.

The CDR3 loop reads CASSDAVPYQPQHF. Written as DNA, the CDR3 is TGCGCCAGCAGTGATGCGGTTCCTTATCAGCCCCAGCATTTT. This rearrangement joins TRBV10-2 to TRBJ1-5; D call uncertain. Germline V gene sequence: CDR1 WSHSY, CDR2 SAAADI. CDR3 size: 14 residues. Trimming removed 3 bases at V and 5 bases at J, with 11 bases between.

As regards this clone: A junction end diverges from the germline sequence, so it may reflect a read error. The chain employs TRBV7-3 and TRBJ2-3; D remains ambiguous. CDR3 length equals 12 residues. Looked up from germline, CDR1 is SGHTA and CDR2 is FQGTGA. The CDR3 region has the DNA TGTTCCAGCAGCCTAAGCACAGATACGCAGTATTTT. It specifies CSSSLSTDTQYF.

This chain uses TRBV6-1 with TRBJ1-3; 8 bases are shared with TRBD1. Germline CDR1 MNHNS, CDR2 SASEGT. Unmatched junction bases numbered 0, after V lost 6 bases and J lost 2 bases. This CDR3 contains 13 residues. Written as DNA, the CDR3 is TGTGCCAGCAGGACAGGGGCTGGAAACACCATATATTTT. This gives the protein CASRTGAGNTIYF.

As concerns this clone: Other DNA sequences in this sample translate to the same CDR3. CDR3 coding DNA: TGCGCCAGCAGCTCTAGCGGAAGCACAGATACGCAGTATTTT. Translation: CASSSSGSTDTQYF. V usage is TRBV5-1 and J usage is TRBJ2-3, with 7 bases that match TRBD2. The CDR3 contains 14 residues. Germline V lookup: CDR1 SGHRS, CDR2 YFSETQ. Trimming took 3 bases from V and 0 from J; bases not matched to a gene: 1. The full variable domain, its missing parts supplied by reference TRBV5-1 and TRBJ2-3, is KAGVTQTPRYLIKTRGQQVTLSCSPISGHRSVSWYQQTPGQGLQFLFEYFSETQRNKGNFPGRFSGRQFSNSRSEMNVSTLELGDSALYLCASSSSGSTDTQYFGPGTRLTVL.

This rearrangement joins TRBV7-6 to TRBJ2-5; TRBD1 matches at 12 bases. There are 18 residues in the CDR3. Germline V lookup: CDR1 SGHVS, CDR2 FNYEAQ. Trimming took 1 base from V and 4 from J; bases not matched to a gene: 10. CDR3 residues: CASSLVPGQGARGETQYF. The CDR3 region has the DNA TGTGCCAGCAGCTTAGTCCCGGGACAGGGGGCAAGGGGAGAGACCCAGTACTTC.